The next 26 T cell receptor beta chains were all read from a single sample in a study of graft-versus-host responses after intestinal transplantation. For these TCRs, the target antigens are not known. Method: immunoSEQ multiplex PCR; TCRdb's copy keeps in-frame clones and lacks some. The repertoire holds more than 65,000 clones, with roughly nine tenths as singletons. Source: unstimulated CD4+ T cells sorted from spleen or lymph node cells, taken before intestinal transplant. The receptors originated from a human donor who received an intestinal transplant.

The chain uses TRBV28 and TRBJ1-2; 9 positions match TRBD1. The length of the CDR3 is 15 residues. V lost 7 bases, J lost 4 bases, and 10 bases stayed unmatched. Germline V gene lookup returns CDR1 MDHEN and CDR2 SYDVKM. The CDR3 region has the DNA TGTGCCAGCAACGTACAGGGGGCAGAGGCCTATGGCTACACCTTC. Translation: CASNVQGAEAYGYTF.

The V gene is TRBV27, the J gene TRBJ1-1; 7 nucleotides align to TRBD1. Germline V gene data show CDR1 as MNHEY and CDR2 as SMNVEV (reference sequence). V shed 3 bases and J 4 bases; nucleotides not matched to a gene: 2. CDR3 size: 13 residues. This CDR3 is CASSLTGTTEAFF. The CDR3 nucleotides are TGTGCCAGCAGTTTGACAGGGACCACTGAAGCTTTCTTT.

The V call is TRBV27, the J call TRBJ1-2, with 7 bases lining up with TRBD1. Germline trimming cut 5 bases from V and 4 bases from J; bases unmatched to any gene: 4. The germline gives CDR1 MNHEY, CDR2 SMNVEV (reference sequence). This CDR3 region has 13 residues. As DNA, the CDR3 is TGTGCCAGCAGTGCCGGGACAGCCTATGGCTACACCTTC. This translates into CASSAGTAYGYTF.

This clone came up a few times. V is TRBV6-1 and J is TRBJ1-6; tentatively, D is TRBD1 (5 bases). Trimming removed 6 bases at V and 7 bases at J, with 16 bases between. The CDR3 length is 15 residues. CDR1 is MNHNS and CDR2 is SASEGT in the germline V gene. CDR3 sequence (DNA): TGTGCCAGCAGCGCGGGACGGCTCGGAAATTCACCCCTCCACTTT. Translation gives CASSAGRLGNSPLHF.

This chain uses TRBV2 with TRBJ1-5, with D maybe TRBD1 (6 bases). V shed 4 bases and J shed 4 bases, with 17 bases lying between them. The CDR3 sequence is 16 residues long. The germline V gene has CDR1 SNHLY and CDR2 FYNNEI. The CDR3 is CASSASGRGRNQPQHF. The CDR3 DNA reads TGTGCCAGCAGTGCATCCGGCAGGGGCCGTAATCAGCCCCAGCATTTT.

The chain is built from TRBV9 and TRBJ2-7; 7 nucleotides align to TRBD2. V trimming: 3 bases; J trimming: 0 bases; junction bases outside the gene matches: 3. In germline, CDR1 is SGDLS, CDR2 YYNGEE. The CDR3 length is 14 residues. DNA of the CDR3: TGTGCCAGCAGCGGAGCGGGATTCTCCTACGAGCAGTACTTC. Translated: CASSGAGFSYEQYF.

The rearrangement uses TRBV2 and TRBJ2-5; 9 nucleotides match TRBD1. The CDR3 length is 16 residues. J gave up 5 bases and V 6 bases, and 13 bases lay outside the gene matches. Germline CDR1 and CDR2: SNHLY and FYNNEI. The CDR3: CASRDSRQGVGETQYF. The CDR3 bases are TGTGCCAGCAGGGACAGCCGACAGGGGGTAGGGGAGACCCAGTACTTC.

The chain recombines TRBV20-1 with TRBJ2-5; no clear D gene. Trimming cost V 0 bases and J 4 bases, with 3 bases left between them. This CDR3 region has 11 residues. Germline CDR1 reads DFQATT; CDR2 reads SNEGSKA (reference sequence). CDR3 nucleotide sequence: TGCAGTGCTAGAGATCGAGAGACCCAGTACTTC. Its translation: CSARDRETQYF.

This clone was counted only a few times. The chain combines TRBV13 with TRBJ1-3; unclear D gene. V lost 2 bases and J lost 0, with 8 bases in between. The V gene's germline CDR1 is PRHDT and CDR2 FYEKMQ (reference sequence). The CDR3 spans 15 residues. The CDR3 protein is CASSLKTFSGNTIYF. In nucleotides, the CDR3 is TGTGCCAGCAGCTTAAAGACTTTCTCTGGAAACACCATATATTTT.

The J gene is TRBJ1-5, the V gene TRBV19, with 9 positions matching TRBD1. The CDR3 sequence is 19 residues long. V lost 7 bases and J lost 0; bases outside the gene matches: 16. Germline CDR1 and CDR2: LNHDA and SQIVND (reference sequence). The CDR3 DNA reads TGTGCCAGTACCGGAACCGGACAGGGGACGATCTATAGCAATCAGCCCCAGCATTTT. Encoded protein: CASTGTGQGTIYSNQPQHF.

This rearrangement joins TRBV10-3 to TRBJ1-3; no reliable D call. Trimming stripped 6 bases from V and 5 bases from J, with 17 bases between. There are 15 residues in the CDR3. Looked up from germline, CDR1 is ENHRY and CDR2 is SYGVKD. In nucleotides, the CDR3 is TGTGCCATCAGCCCCGTAACGGGAGCCCGAAACACCATATATTTT. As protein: CAISPVTGARNTIYF.

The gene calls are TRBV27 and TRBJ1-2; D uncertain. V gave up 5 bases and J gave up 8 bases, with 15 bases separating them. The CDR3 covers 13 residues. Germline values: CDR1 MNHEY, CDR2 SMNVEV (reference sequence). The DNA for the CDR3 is TGTGCCAGCAGTGAGAGGGCCAAGCTAGGCTACACCTTC. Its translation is CASSERAKLGYTF.

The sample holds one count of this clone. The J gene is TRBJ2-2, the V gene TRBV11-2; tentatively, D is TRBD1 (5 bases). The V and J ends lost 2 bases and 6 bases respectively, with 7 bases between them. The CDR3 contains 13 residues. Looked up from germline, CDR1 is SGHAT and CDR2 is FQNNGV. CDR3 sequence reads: CASSLWGPGELFF. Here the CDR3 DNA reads TGTGCCAGCAGCTTATGGGGCCCCGGGGAGCTGTTTTTT.

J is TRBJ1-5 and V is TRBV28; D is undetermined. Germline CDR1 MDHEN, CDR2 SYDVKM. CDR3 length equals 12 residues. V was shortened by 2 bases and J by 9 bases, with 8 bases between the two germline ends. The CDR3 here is CASSLTSWPQHF. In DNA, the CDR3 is TGTGCCAGCAGTTTAACTAGTTGGCCCCAGCATTTT.

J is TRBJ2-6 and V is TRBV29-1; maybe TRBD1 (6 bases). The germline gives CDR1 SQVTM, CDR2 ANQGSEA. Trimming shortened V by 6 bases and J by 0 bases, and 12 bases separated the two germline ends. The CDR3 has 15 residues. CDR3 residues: CSVVQGVSGANVLTF. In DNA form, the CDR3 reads TGCAGCGTCGTACAGGGAGTCTCTGGGGCCAACGTCCTGACTTTC.

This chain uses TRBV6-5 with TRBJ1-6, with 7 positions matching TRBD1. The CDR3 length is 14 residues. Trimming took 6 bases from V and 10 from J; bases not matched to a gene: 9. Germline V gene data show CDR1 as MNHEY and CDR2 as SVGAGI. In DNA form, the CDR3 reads TGTGCCAGCAGAAACAGGGGCGCTCCGTCACCCCTCCACTTT. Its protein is CASRNRGAPSPLHF.

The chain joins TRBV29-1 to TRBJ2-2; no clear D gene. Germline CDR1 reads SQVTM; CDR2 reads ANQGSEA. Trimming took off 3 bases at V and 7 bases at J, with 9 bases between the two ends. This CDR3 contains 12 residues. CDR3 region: CSVDTVVGELFF. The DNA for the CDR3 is TGCAGCGTTGATACGGTGGTCGGGGAGCTGTTTTTT.

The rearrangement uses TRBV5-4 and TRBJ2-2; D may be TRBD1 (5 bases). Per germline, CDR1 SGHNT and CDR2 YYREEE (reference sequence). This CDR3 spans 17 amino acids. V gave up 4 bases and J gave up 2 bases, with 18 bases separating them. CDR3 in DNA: TGTGCCAGCAGCCCGCCCCCGACAGAAACTAACACCGGGGAGCTGTTTTTT. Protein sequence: CASSPPPTETNTGELFF.

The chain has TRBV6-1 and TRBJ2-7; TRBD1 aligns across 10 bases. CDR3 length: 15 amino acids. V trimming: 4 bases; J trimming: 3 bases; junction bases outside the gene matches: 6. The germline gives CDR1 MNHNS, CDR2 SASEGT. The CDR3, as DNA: TGTGCCAGCAGTGCCGGGACAGGGGCCTTCTACGAGCAGTACTTC. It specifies CASSAGTGAFYEQYF.

CDR3 nucleotide sequence: TGTGCCAGCAGTCCAACCCACAGGGATAGGGTTACTGAAGCTTTCTTT. This encodes CASSPTHRDRVTEAFF. V gene TRBV28 combines with J gene TRBJ1-1; D is possibly TRBD1 (6 bases). The CDR3 totals 16 residues. Trimming took 5 bases from V and 5 from J, leaving 21 bases between them. Germline loops: CDR1 MDHEN, CDR2 SYDVKM. Full variable domain (outside the CDR3, taken from reference TRBV28 and TRBJ1-1): DVKVTQSSRYLVKRTGEKVFLECVQDMDHENMFWYRQDPGLGLRLIYFSYDVKMKEKGDIPEGYSVSREKKERFSLILESASTNQTSMYLCASSPTHRDRVTEAFFGQGTRLTVV.

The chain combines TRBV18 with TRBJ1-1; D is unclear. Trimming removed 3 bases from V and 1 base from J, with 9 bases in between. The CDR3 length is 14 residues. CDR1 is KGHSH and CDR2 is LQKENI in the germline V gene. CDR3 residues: CASSPRSSNTEAFF. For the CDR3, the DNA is TGTGCCAGCTCACCCCGGTCGTCGAACACTGAAGCTTTCTTT.

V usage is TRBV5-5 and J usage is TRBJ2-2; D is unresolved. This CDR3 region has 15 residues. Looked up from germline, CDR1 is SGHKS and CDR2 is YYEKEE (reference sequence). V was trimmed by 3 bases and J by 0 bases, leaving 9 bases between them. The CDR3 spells CASSYGASNTGELFF. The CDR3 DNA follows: TGTGCCAGCAGCTACGGAGCCTCGAACACCGGGGAGCTGTTTTTT.

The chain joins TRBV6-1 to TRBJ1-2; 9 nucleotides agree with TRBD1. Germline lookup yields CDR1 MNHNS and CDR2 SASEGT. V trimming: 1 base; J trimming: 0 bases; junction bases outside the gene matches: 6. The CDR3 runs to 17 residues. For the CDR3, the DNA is TGTGCCAGCAGTGAAGTAATAAGGACAGGGGCTAACTATGGCTACACCTTC. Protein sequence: CASSEVIRTGANYGYTF.

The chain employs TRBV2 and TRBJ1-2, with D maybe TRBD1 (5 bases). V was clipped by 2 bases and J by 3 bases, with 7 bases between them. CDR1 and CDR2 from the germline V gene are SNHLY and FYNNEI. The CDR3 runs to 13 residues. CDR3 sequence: CASSEQGDYGYTF. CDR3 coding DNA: TGTGCCAGCAGTGAACAGGGTGACTATGGCTACACCTTC.

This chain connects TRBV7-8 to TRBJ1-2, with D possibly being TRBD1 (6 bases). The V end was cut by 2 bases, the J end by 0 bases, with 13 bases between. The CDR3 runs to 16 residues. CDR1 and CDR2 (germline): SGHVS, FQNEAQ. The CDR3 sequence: CASSLFGQTSNYGYTF. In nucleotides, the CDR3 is TGTGCCAGCAGCTTATTCGGACAGACATCTAACTATGGCTACACCTTC. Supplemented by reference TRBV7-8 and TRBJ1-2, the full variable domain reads GAGVSQSPRYKVAKRGQDVALRCDPISGHVSLFWYQQALGQGPEFLTYFQNEAQLDKSGLPSDRFFAERPEGSVSTLKIQRTQQEDSAVYLCASSLFGQTSNYGYTFGSGTRLTVV.

Here the CDR3 DNA reads TGTGCCTGTGACCGACAGGGGAATCAGCCCCAGCATTTT. Its translation: CACDRQGNQPQHF. The chain has TRBV30 and TRBJ1-5; 8 nucleotides align to TRBD1. The CDR3 totals 13 residues. Germline CDR1 and CDR2: GTSNPN and SVGIG (reference sequence). V lost 6 bases and J lost 4; bases outside the gene matches: 5. Together with reference TRBV30 and TRBJ1-5, the CDR3 gives the full variable domain: SQTIHQWPATLVQPVGSPLSLECTVEGTSNPNLYWYRQAAGRGLQLLFYSVGIGQISSEVPQNLSASRPQDRQFILSSKKLLLSDSGFYLCACDRQGNQPQHFGDGTRLSIL.